Below, 20 T cell receptor beta chains from the same sample are listed, as sequenced in a study of T cell responses to AZD1222 COVID-19 vaccine. TCRdb's copy holds only in-frame clones and misses some; the assay was immunoSEQ multiplex PCR. The sample lists around 100,000 clones, around nine tenths occurring once. Sequenced material: peripheral blood, taken on day 0 of AZD1222 vaccination. The receptor source for this set is an adult in good health.

This rearrangement joins TRBV5-4 to TRBJ2-1, with TRBD1 matching 7 bases. V shed 4 bases, J shed 9 bases, and the junction held 4 bases outside the gene matches. Per the germline V gene, CDR1 is SGHNT and CDR2 is YYREEE (reference sequence). This CDR3 has 12 residues. CDR3: CASSLGTAEQFF. The CDR3 coding sequence is TGTGCCAGCAGCCTAGGGACAGCTGAGCAGTTCTTC.

The chain is built from TRBV9 and TRBJ1-4; a possible D gene is TRBD1 (5 bases). The CDR3 totals 15 residues. V was cut by 0 bases and J by 5 bases, with 11 bases left in between. From germline, CDR1 is SGDLS and CDR2 YYNGEE. The chain's CDR3 is CASSVVGGTNEKLFF. For the CDR3, the DNA is TGTGCCAGCAGCGTAGTTGGGGGAACCAATGAAAAACTGTTTTTT.

The V call is TRBV19, the J call TRBJ1-2; D possibly corresponds to TRBD1 (5 bases). Germline lookup yields CDR1 LNHDA and CDR2 SQIVND (reference sequence). V lost 5 bases and J 4 bases, leaving 17 bases between the germline ends. The CDR3 contains 15 residues. In DNA form, the CDR3 reads TGTGCCAGTAGTTTCTCCCCCACAGGAACCTATGGCTACACCTTC. Translated, it gives CASSFSPTGTYGYTF. The full variable domain, rest sourced from reference TRBV19 and TRBJ1-2, is DGGITQSPKYLFRKEGQNVTLSCEQNLNHDAMYWYRQDPGQGLRLIYYSQIVNDFQKGDIAEGYSVSREKKESFPLTVTSAQKNPTAFYLCASSFSPTGTYGYTFGSGTRLTVV.

J is TRBJ2-7 and V is TRBV27; 8 positions agree with TRBD1. J lost 0 bases, V lost 1 base, and 8 bases had no gene match. CDR3 length: 17 residues. Germline CDR1 MNHEY, CDR2 SMNVEV (reference sequence). The CDR3 nucleotides read TGTGCCAGCAGTTTATGGGGTAGGGACAGGCCCTCCTACGAGCAGTACTTC. This gives the protein CASSLWGRDRPSYEQYF.

With regard to this clone: Other DNA sequences in this specimen translate into the identical CDR3. The CDR3 loop reads CASSLITSGSYNEQFF. CDR3 DNA sequence: TGTGCCAGCAGTTTAATAACTAGCGGGAGTTACAATGAGCAGTTCTTC. The genes are TRBV28 and TRBJ2-1, with 11 positions matching TRBD2. The trim removed 2 bases at V and 4 bases at J, leaving 4 bases unmatched. This CDR3 comprises 16 residues. The V gene's germline CDR1 is MDHEN and CDR2 SYDVKM.

The chain carries TRBV7-6 and TRBJ2-3; D tentatively reads TRBD1 or TRBD2 (6 bases each). The germline gives CDR1 SGHVS, CDR2 FNYEAQ. The CDR3 length is 15 residues. The V end was cut by 7 bases, the J end by 1 base, with 15 bases between. The CDR3 DNA reads as TGTGCCAGCAAACTGGGGGGCCGGGGCACAGATACGCAGTATTTT. It specifies CASKLGGRGTDTQYF.

The rearrangement uses TRBV6-5 and TRBJ1-2; D might be TRBD1 (5 bases). Deletions cut 0 bases from V and 7 bases from J, with 18 bases between. Germline assignment: CDR1 MNHEY and CDR2 SVGAGI. The CDR3 spans 16 residues. The CDR3 DNA follows: TGTGCCAGCAGTTACTCGAGCGGGGGTTTGGGAGGTGGCTACACCTTC. This gives the protein CASSYSSGGLGGGYTF.

V usage is TRBV27 and J usage is TRBJ1-2; TRBD1 aligns across 10 bases. The CDR3 length is 15 residues. With 5 bases clipped from V and 4 bases from J, the junction kept 7 bases outside the gene matches. CDR1 is MNHEY and CDR2 is SMNVEV in the germline V gene (reference sequence). CDR3 DNA: TGTGCCAGCAGTCCGGGACAGGGGAAGCTCTATGGCTACACCTTC. It codes for CASSPGQGKLYGYTF.

The chain is built from TRBV6-5 and TRBJ2-3, with 10 bases identical to TRBD2. V lost 4 bases to trimming and J lost 2 bases; unmatched junction nucleotides: 6. This CDR3 spans 16 amino acids. Germline V gene lookup returns CDR1 MNHEY and CDR2 SVGAGI. The CDR3 DNA reads TGTGCCAGCAGTTGGAGTAGCGGGGGGTACACAGATACGCAGTATTTT. Protein: CASSWSSGGYTDTQYF.

This chain links TRBV4-1 with TRBJ1-2, with D possibly TRBD1 on 5 matching bases. The CDR3 consists of 16 residues. The ends were cut back, 0 bases at V and 7 bases at J, with 18 bases in the middle. Germline assignment: CDR1 MGHRA and CDR2 YSYEKL. CDR3 region: CASSQDSVGRGRGYTF. CDR3 nucleotides: TGCGCCAGCAGCCAAGATAGTGTAGGAAGGGGTCGTGGCTACACCTTC.

This chain connects TRBV7-2 to TRBJ1-1, with 8 bases that match TRBD1. Germline assignment: CDR1 SGHTA and CDR2 FQGNSA. The CDR3 sequence is 14 residues long. The ends lost 7 bases at V and 1 base at J; junction bases unmatched: 5. CDR3 sequence: CASNTDRANTEAFF. DNA of the CDR3: TGTGCCAGCAATACGGACAGGGCGAACACTGAAGCTTTCTTT.

This chain joins TRBV15 and TRBJ2-4; D is undetermined. V lost 6 bases to trimming and J lost 0 bases, with 12 bases between them. Germline V gives CDR1 LNHNV, CDR2 YYDKDF (reference sequence). CDR3 length: 15 residues. Here the CDR3 reads CATSRGDIAKNIQYF. The CDR3 nucleotides are TGTGCCACCAGTCGTGGCGACATAGCCAAAAACATTCAGTACTTC.

The rearrangement joins TRBV18 to TRBJ2-2, with TRBD2 matching over 7 bases. The germline gives CDR1 KGHSH, CDR2 LQKENI. V shed 0 bases and J 7 bases; nucleotides not matched to a gene: 8. The CDR3 totals 16 residues. The DNA for the CDR3 is TGTGCCAGCTCACCACCGGGCCTAGCGGCTGGCGGGGAGCTGTTTTTT. It encodes CASSPPGLAAGGELFF.

In this sample, this clone turned up once. This rearrangement joins TRBV4-2 to TRBJ1-2; no definite D call. Trimming left V 1 base short and J 8 bases short, with 11 bases between. The CDR3 spans 13 residues. Germline CDR1 LGHNA, CDR2 YNFKEQ. This CDR3 reads CASSQVAGSGYTF. The CDR3, as DNA: TGTGCCAGCAGCCAAGTAGCGGGGTCCGGCTACACCTTC.

The rearrangement uses TRBV7-8 and TRBJ1-2; no clear D gene. The V gene's germline CDR1 is SGHVS and CDR2 FQNEAQ. V dropped 5 bases and J dropped 2 bases, with 6 bases sitting between them. The CDR3 length is 12 residues. In DNA form, the CDR3 reads TGTGCCAGCAGCCCTAGGAACTATGGCTACACCTTC. Residues: CASSPRNYGYTF.

This chain uses TRBV6-5 with TRBJ2-7; 7 bases map to TRBD1. The V gene's germline CDR1 is MNHEY and CDR2 SVGAGI. With V trimmed by 6 bases and J by 4 bases, 6 bases remained unmatched. This CDR3 contains 13 residues. In DNA, the CDR3 is TGTGCCAGCAGCCGGGACAGCTTTTACGAGCAGTACTTC. It is translated as CASSRDSFYEQYF.

The genes are TRBV27 and TRBJ2-3; D gene ambiguous. The germline CDR1 and CDR2 sequences are MNHEY and SMNVEV (reference sequence). The CDR3 contains 14 residues. Trimming took 6 bases from V and 5 from J, leaving 15 bases between them. CDR3 coding DNA: TGTGCCAGCAGCCCAACCGCTTGGGGAGATACGCAGTATTTT. Translating gives CASSPTAWGDTQYF.

CDR3 amino acids: CASSEALGELFF. In DNA form, the CDR3 reads TGTGCCAGCAGTGAGGCCCTCGGGGAGCTGTTTTTT. V gene TRBV6-4 combines with J gene TRBJ2-2, with D uncertain. Germline assignment: CDR1 MRHNA and CDR2 SNTAGT. The CDR3 is 12 amino acids. V lost 3 bases and J lost 7, with 6 bases in between.

The V and J genes are TRBV28 and TRBJ1-2; tentative D call: TRBD1 (6 bases). This CDR3 has 16 residues. V lost 8 bases and J 3 bases, leaving 22 bases between the germline ends. Per the germline V gene, CDR1 is MDHEN and CDR2 is SYDVKM. The CDR3 region is CASVTPEGEDHYGYTF. Written as DNA, the CDR3 is TGTGCCAGCGTTACCCCGGAGGGGGAGGATCACTATGGCTACACCTTC.

The chain recombines TRBV27 with TRBJ2-5; perhaps TRBD1 as D (6 bases). V lost 5 bases and J 0 bases, leaving 7 bases between the germline ends. The CDR3 has 13 residues. CDR1 MNHEY and CDR2 SMNVEV come from the germline V gene (reference sequence). DNA for the CDR3: TGTGCCAGCAGTGGACAGTACCAAGAGACCCAGTACTTC. It encodes CASSGQYQETQYF.